This T cell receptor (beta chain) was retrieved from a study of blood T cell repertoires in COVID-19. In this sample, this clone turned up a few times. This table comes from immunoSEQ multiplex PCR, and its TCRdb copy is limited to in-frame clones, with some not included. The profile shows about 110,000 clones, about 80% of them singletons. V gave up 0 bases and J gave up 10 bases; unmatched junction bases: 12. The CDR3 sequence is 15 residues long. Germline-derived CDR1 and CDR2 are SQVTM and ANQGSEA. Input material: peripheral blood. The clonotype originates from an older woman with acute or convalescent COVID-19. The gene calls are TRBV29-1 and TRBJ2-1; 7 bases are a match to TRBD1. The CDR3 spells CSVEDRYRGLREQFF. In DNA form, the CDR3 reads TGCAGCGTTGAAGATCGTTACAGGGGCCTGAGAGAGCAGTTCTTC.